This T cell receptor (beta chain) was recorded in a study of blood T cell repertoires in COVID-19. Looking at the study overall: T cells, B-cell-depleted T cells, or PBMCs provided the cDNA or gDNA that served as material.

This clone was seen a handful of times. TCRdb's table, derived via immunoSEQ multiplex PCR, lists solely in-frame clones and lacks some. The sample shows approximately 65,000 clones, over 60% of them seen only once. The CDR3 loop spans 15 amino acids. The ends were cut back, 1 base at V and 5 bases at J, with 15 bases in the middle. From germline, CDR1 is SGDLS and CDR2 YYNGEE. The chain has TRBV9 and TRBJ2-5; D perhaps matches TRBD2 (6 bases). Input material: peripheral blood. The clonotype comes from a human donor in a cohort sampled during active COVID-19. This chain's CDR3 is CASSVRDLLRETQYF. CDR3 in DNA: TGTGCCAGCAGCGTAAGGGACTTACTGCGGGAGACCCAGTACTTC.